This T cell receptor beta chain stems from a study of cytomegalovirus exposure and HLA in healthy donors. Vbeta (60) and Jbeta (13) primers were used in the PCR. The data were produced by immunoSEQ multiplex PCR, yet TCRdb's version contains in-frame clones alone and is incomplete. This table holds roughly 190,000 clones, roughly 10% found once. CDR1 is SGHDT, CDR2 YYEEEE, per germline. V was cut by 0 bases and J by 5 bases, with 6 bases left in between. This CDR3 region has 12 residues. The specimen sequenced was PBMCs. The clonotype was recovered from a woman under 40 in good health and CMV-seropositive. The chain has TRBV5-6 and TRBJ2-7; tentatively, D is TRBD2 (6 bases). CDR3 DNA: TGTGCCAGCAGCTTGGGGGAGGACGAGCAGTACTTC. It codes for CASSLGEDEQYF.